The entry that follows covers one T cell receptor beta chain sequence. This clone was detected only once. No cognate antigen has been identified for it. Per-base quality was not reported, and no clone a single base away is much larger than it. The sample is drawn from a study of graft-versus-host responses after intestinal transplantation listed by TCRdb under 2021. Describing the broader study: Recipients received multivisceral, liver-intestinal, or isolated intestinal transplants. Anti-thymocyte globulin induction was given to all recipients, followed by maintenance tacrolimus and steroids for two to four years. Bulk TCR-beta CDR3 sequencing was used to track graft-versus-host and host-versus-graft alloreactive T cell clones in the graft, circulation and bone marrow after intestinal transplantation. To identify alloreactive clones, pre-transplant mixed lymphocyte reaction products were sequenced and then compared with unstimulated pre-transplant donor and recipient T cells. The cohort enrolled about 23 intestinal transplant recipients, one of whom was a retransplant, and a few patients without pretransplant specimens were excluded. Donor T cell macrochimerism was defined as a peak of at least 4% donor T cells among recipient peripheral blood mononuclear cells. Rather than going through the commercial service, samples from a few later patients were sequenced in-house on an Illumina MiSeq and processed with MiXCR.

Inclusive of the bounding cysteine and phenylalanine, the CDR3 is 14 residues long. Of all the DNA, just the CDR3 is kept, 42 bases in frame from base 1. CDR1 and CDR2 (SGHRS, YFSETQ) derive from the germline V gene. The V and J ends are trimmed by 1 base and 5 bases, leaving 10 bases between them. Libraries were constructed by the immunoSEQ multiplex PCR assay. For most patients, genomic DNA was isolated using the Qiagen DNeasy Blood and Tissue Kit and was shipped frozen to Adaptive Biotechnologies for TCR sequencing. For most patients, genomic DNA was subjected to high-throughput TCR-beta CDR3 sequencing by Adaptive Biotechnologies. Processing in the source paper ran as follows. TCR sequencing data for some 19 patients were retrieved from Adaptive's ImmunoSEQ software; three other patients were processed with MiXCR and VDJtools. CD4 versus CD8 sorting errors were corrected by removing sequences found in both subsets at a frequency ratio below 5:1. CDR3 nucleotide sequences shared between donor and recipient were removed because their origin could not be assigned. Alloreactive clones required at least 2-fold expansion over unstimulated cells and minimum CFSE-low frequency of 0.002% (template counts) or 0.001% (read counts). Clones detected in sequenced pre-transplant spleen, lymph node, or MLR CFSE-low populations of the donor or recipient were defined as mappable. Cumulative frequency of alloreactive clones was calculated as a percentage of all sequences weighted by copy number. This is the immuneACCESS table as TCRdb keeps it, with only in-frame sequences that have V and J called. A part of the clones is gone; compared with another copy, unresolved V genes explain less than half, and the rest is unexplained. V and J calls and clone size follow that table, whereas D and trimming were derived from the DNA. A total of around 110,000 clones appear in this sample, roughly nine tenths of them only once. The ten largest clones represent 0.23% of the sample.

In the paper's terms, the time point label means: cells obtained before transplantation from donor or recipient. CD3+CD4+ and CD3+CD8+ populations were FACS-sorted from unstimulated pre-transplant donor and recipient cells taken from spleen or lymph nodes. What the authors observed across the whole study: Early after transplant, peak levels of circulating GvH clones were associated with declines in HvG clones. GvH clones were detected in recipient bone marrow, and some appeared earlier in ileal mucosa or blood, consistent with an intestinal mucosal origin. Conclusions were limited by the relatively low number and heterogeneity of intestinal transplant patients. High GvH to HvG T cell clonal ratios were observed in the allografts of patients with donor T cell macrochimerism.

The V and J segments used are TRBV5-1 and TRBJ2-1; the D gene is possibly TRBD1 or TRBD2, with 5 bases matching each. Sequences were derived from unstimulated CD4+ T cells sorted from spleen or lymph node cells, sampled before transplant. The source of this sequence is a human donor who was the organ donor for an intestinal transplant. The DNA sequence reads TGCGCCAGCAGCTTGACGGGACCGCACAATGAGCAGTTCTTC. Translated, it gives CASSLTGPHNEQFF.